The clone carrying this T cell receptor (beta chain) was counted only a few times. Its antigen is not known. This record comes from a study of CD8 T cells in ankylosing spondylitis. Making use of molecular barcodes, quantitative 5'-RACE generated TCR beta libraries. In TCRdb, the 5' RACE reads were re-called with MiXCR into one record per CDR3 protein. The sample holds hundreds of thousands of distinct CDR3 sequences, about 12% seen once. In germline, CDR1 is LGHNA, CDR2 YNFKEQ. The CDR3 length is 15 residues. The ends were cut back, 0 bases at V and 6 bases at J, with 15 bases in the middle. Study-level results: A number of the motif variants had already been described in reactive arthritis synovial fluid and blood. Disease-linked clones displayed a CD8+ phenotype and appeared relatively rarely in peripheral blood. Within ankylosing spondylitis blood, a TCR beta motif made up of seven to nine highly homologous variants appeared to be characteristic. Reported data indicate significant enrichment of disease-linked clones within matched ankylosing spondylitis synovial fluid.

This TCR came from a male donor with ankylosing spondylitis. Sequenced input: blood, either unsorted or a sorted T cell fraction (not recorded which). The rearrangement links TRBV4-2 to TRBJ2-7; D is undetermined. CDR3 nucleotide sequence: TGTGCCAGCAGCCAAGAACCCCTGGTCCTGACCGAGCAGTACTTC. Amino acid sequence: CASSQEPLVLTEQYF.